Below are 23 T cell receptor beta chains sequenced from a single sample in a study of T cell responses to AZD1222 COVID-19 vaccine. Clones were read by immunoSEQ multiplex PCR, and TCRdb kept only the in-frame ones, dropping some. The data show about 120,000 clones, roughly 82% seen once. Sequenced here: peripheral blood, sampled 28 days after the second AZD1222 dose. The source of these receptors is an adult who received the AZD1222 COVID-19 vaccine.

CDR3 in DNA: TGTGCCACCAGCAGCGTGAATGAGGGGTTCACCGGGGAGCTGTTTTTT. Amino acids: CATSSVNEGFTGELFF. The chain recombines TRBV15 with TRBJ2-2; either TRBD1 or TRBD2 may supply D (5 bases each). Per the germline V gene, CDR1 is LNHNV and CDR2 is YYDKDF (reference sequence). Deletions cut 3 bases from V and 4 bases from J, with 15 bases between. The CDR3 is made up of 16 amino acids.

V and J are TRBV12-3 or TRBV12-4 and TRBJ2-1; TRBD1 is a possible D gene (7 bases). Trimming shortened V by 3 bases and J by 7 bases, and 10 bases separated the two germline ends. The length of the CDR3 is 13 residues. The CDR3 coding sequence is TGTGCCAGCAGTTTTGCAGGGGGGAATGAGCAGTTCTTC. Translated, it gives CASSFAGGNEQFF.

This sequence joins TRBV4-1 and TRBJ2-3, with unresolved D. Germline V gives CDR1 MGHRA, CDR2 YSYEKL. With 0 bases removed from V and 1 base from J, the gap between germline ends came to 11 bases. CDR3 size: 16 residues. For the CDR3, the DNA is TGCGCCAGCAGCCAAGATTCTTACGGACGCACAGATACGCAGTATTTT. Encoded protein: CASSQDSYGRTDTQYF.

The chain employs TRBV4-3 and TRBJ2-1, with TRBD2 identical over 11 bases. CDR1 and CDR2 (germline): LGHNA, YSLEER. After removal of 2 bases from V and 8 bases from J, the junction contained 5 bases not matched to a gene. This CDR3 has 15 residues. The CDR3 is CASSQIAGGPYEQFF. The CDR3 bases are TGCGCCAGCAGCCAAATAGCGGGGGGGCCCTATGAGCAGTTCTTC.

The chain combines TRBV7-9 with TRBJ2-3, with D possibly being TRBD2 (6 bases). Trimming pared 2 bases from V and 5 bases from J, leaving 11 bases between. The CDR3 spans 14 residues. Germline V gives CDR1 SEHNR, CDR2 FQNEAQ (reference sequence). The CDR3 DNA reads TGTGCCAGCAGCTTACGAGGAGGGCTAGATACGCAGTATTTT. Translation: CASSLRGGLDTQYF. The variable domain in full, with the rest retrieved from reference TRBV7-9 and TRBJ2-3, is DTGVSQNPRHKITKRGQNVTFRCDPISEHNRLYWYRQTLGQGPEFLTYFQNEAQLEKSRLLSDRFSAERPKGSFSTLEIQRTEQGDSAMYLCASSLRGGLDTQYFGPGTRLTVL.

The CDR3 region is CASSATSGGYNEQFF. The CDR3 bases are TGCGCCAGCAGCGCGACTAGCGGGGGGTACAATGAGCAGTTCTTC. The chain carries TRBV5-1 and TRBJ2-1, with TRBD2 identical over 13 bases. The CDR3 is made up of 15 amino acids. Germline V gene sequence: CDR1 SGHRS, CDR2 YFSETQ. The junction had 2 bases not matched to a gene; V was cut back by 4 bases and J by 4 bases.

The chain links TRBV27 to TRBJ1-1, with no clear D. CDR1 is MNHEY and CDR2 is SMNVEV in the germline V gene (reference sequence). The CDR3 covers 13 residues. With 5 bases removed from V and 3 bases from J, the gap between germline ends came to 10 bases. The CDR3 nucleotides read TGTGCCAGCAGTCCCATTGAGGACACTGAAGCTTTCTTT. This codes for CASSPIEDTEAFF.

The chain joins TRBV6-5 to TRBJ2-1; TRBD1 matches at 7 bases. Unmatched junction bases numbered 10, after V lost 6 bases and J lost 8 bases. CDR3 length: 14 amino acids. Germline loops: CDR1 MNHEY, CDR2 SVGAGI. DNA for the CDR3: TGTGCCAGCAGGAGGGAACGACAGGGCTATGAGCAGTTCTTC. Protein product: CASRRERQGYEQFF.

The rearrangement links TRBV7-8 to TRBJ2-1; D is perhaps TRBD1 or TRBD2 (5 bases each). Trimming shortened V by 5 bases and J by 3 bases, and 17 bases separated the two germline ends. The germline CDR1 and CDR2 sequences are SGHVS and FQNEAQ. This CDR3 spans 16 amino acids. CDR3 sequence: CASSVGGVGLYNEQFF. The DNA for the CDR3 is TGTGCCAGCAGCGTTGGGGGAGTGGGCCTCTACAATGAGCAGTTCTTC. The entire variable domain, with the rest obtained from reference TRBV7-8 and TRBJ2-1, is as follows: GAGVSQSPRYKVAKRGQDVALRCDPISGHVSLFWYQQALGQGPEFLTYFQNEAQLDKSGLPSDRFFAERPEGSVSTLKIQRTQQEDSAVYLCASSVGGVGLYNEQFFGPGTRLTVL.

The J gene is TRBJ1-2, the V gene TRBV2; 9 bases are shared with TRBD1. Germline V CDR1 and CDR2: SNHLY, FYNNEI. V lost 3 bases to trimming and J lost 4 bases; unmatched junction nucleotides: 3. The CDR3 is 14 residues long. The CDR3 DNA is TGTGCCAGCAGTGATCAGGACAGGGGCTATGGCTACACCTTC. It codes for CASSDQDRGYGYTF.

The chain is built from TRBV2 and TRBJ1-2; D is possibly TRBD1 (5 bases). V was clipped by 8 bases and J by 2 bases, with 9 bases between them. Germline V gene data show CDR1 as SNHLY and CDR2 as FYNNEI. The CDR3 spans 12 residues. The CDR3 region has the DNA TGTGCCAGCGGTCAGGGAAACTATGGCTACACCTTC. Its translation is CASGQGNYGYTF.

The chain uses TRBV3-1 (or the pseudogene TRBV3-2) and TRBJ1-2, with D perhaps matching TRBD1 (6 bases). The germline CDR1 and CDR2 sequences are LGHDT and YNNKEL (reference sequence). There are 14 residues in the CDR3. Trimming removed 0 bases at V and 8 bases at J, with 13 bases between. CDR3 amino acids: CASSQDRGGRGYTF. The CDR3 nucleotides read TGTGCCAGCAGCCAAGACCGAGGGGGGAGGGGCTACACCTTC.

The CDR3 nucleotides are TGTGCCAGCAGCCAAGCAAAGGGGGCAGCTGAAGATACGCAGTATTTT. This encodes CASSQAKGAAEDTQYF. This sequence joins TRBV3-1 (or the pseudogene TRBV3-2) and TRBJ2-3; 7 nucleotides align to TRBD1. Trimming removed 1 base from V and 5 bases from J; junction bases left unmatched: 9. The germline V gene encodes CDR1 LGHDT and CDR2 YNNKEL (reference sequence). CDR3 size: 16 residues.

CDR3 region: CASSIGAGYGANVLTF. CDR3 in DNA: TGTGCCAGTAGTATTGGGGCAGGGTACGGGGCCAACGTCCTGACTTTC. The genes are TRBV19 and TRBJ2-6; D is perhaps TRBD1 (5 bases). The CDR3 spans 16 residues. Trimming removed 3 bases at V and 4 bases at J, with 13 bases between. CDR1 and CDR2 from the germline V gene are LNHDA and SQIVND (reference sequence).

The chain links TRBV5-4 to TRBJ2-2, with D possibly being TRBD1 (6 bases). The CDR3 totals 15 residues. The germline CDR1 and CDR2 sequences are SGHNT and YYREEE (reference sequence). The germline V and J ends were trimmed by 2 bases and 4 bases, with 12 bases remaining between them. The CDR3 DNA reads TGTGCCAGCAGCTTAGGGACACCGACCACCGGGGAGCTGTTTTTT. It specifies CASSLGTPTTGELFF. The entire variable domain, with the rest obtained from reference TRBV5-4 and TRBJ2-2, is as follows: ETGVTQSPTHLIKTRGQQVTLRCSSQSGHNTVSWYQQALGQGPQFIFQYYREEENGRGNFPPRFSGLQFPNYSSELNVNALELDDSALYLCASSLGTPTTGELFFGEGSRLTVL.

This clone was counted a few times. This rearrangement joins TRBV28 to TRBJ2-7; D gene uncertain. The germline V and J ends were trimmed by 3 bases and 2 bases, with 17 bases remaining between them. This CDR3 spans 16 amino acids. Per the germline V gene, CDR1 is MDHEN and CDR2 is SYDVKM. The CDR3 coding sequence is TGTGCCAGCAGTTTCCACCTCGCAGAGCTGACCTACGAGCAGTACTTC. Its translation is CASSFHLAELTYEQYF.

V usage is TRBV2 and J usage is TRBJ2-3; D uncertain. Germline CDR1 SNHLY, CDR2 FYNNEI. Trimming removed 2 bases from V and 0 bases from J, with 9 bases in between. The CDR3 is made up of 15 amino acids. CDR3 amino acids: CASSELSLSTDTQYF. CDR3 DNA sequence: TGTGCCAGCAGTGAATTATCCCTAAGCACAGATACGCAGTATTTT. Supplemented by reference TRBV2 and TRBJ2-3, the full variable domain reads EPEVTQTPSHQVTQMGQEVILRCVPISNHLYFYWYRQILGQKVEFLVSFYNNEISEKSEIFDDQFSVERPDGSNFTLKIRSTKLEDSAMYFCASSELSLSTDTQYFGPGTRLTVL.

The V call is TRBV5-1, the J call TRBJ1-6; D possibly corresponds to TRBD1 (5 bases). This CDR3 is built from 18 residues. Germline V lookup: CDR1 SGHRS, CDR2 YFSETQ. V gave up 2 bases and J gave up 0 bases, with 15 bases separating them. DNA for the CDR3: TGCGCCAGCAGCTTATGGGACGGGCTCCCCTCCTATAATTCACCCCTCCACTTT. Protein sequence: CASSLWDGLPSYNSPLHF.

The chain joins TRBV13 to TRBJ2-2; TRBD1 matches 7 bases. This CDR3 has 16 residues. Germline CDR1 and CDR2: PRHDT and FYEKMQ (reference sequence). V shed 5 bases, J shed 0 bases, and the junction held 6 bases outside the gene matches. This CDR3 reads CASSRRQGPNTGELFF. CDR3 DNA sequence: TGTGCCAGCAGCCGCCGACAGGGACCGAACACCGGGGAGCTGTTTTTT.

This clone was seen once. This rearrangement joins TRBV6-6 to TRBJ2-6; D remains unclear. Germline V CDR1 and CDR2: MNHNY, SVGAGI (reference sequence). The length of the CDR3 is 15 residues. Trimming removed 0 bases from V and 0 bases from J, with 3 bases in between. For the CDR3, the DNA is TGTGCCAGCAGTTACTCGAACTCTGGGGCCAACGTCCTGACTTTC. Translated, it gives CASSYSNSGANVLTF.

This clone was seen more than once but under ten times. This chain uses TRBV19 with TRBJ1-2, with TRBD1 matching 9 bases. The V segment lost 5 bases and the J segment 4 bases; nucleotides outside the gene matches: 5. Germline CDR1 reads LNHDA; CDR2 reads SQIVND (reference sequence). CDR3 length: 14 amino acids. As DNA, the CDR3 is TGTGCCAGTAGTGCACAGGGGGCAGGCTATGGCTACACCTTC. Translating it yields CASSAQGAGYGYTF.

V usage is TRBV7-9 and J usage is TRBJ1-6, with unresolved D. Germline V CDR1 and CDR2: SEHNR, FQNEAQ (reference sequence). The CDR3 is made up of 16 amino acids. Trimming left V 4 bases short and J 7 bases short, with 17 bases between. For the CDR3, the DNA is TGTGCCAGCAGCTCACGAAACTACGATGACAATTCACCCCTCCACTTT. The encoded protein is CASSSRNYDDNSPLHF.

The chain carries TRBV29-1 and TRBJ2-3; D may correspond to TRBD1 or TRBD2 (5 bases each). Trimming stripped 2 bases from V and 5 bases from J, with 14 bases between. The germline CDR1 and CDR2 sequences are SQVTM and ANQGSEA. This CDR3 contains 14 residues. DNA for the CDR3: TGCAGCGTTGAATGGGCCGGGGCACGAGATACGCAGTATTTT. This sequence encodes CSVEWAGARDTQYF.